These 15 T cell receptor beta chains came from one sample sequenced in a study of cytomegalovirus exposure and HLA in healthy donors. Primers included in the PCR were 60 Vbeta and 13 Jbeta primers. TCRdb's table, derived via immunoSEQ multiplex PCR, lists solely in-frame clones and lacks some. The sample lists some 160,000 clones, less than 90% occurring once. The sequenced sample consisted of PBMCs. All receptors come from a male donor in good health and CMV-seropositive.

V is TRBV6-1 and J is TRBJ1-3, with 9 nucleotides matching TRBD1. Germline V gene data show CDR1 as MNHNS and CDR2 as SASEGT. The trim removed 4 bases at V and 7 bases at J, leaving 5 bases unmatched. The CDR3 is 14 amino acids. The CDR3 here is CASSAGTGWNTIYF. CDR3 coding DNA: TGTGCCAGCAGTGCCGGGACAGGGTGGAACACCATATATTTT.

The chain recombines TRBV7-3 with TRBJ1-1, with D tentatively TRBD1 (6 bases). CDR1 SGHTA and CDR2 FQGTGA come from the germline V gene. This CDR3 spans 13 amino acids. The V and J ends lost 3 bases and 3 bases respectively, with 8 bases between them. The CDR3: CASSFQGHTEAFF. DNA for the CDR3: TGTGCCAGCAGCTTTCAGGGGCACACTGAAGCTTTCTTT.

V usage is TRBV7-3 and J usage is TRBJ2-1, with a possible D match to TRBD2 (5 bases). CDR1 and CDR2 from the germline V gene are SGHTA and FQGTGA. There are 13 residues in the CDR3. The V end was cut by 6 bases, the J end by 5 bases, with 11 bases between. The CDR3 is CASSLTRDNEQFF. CDR3 sequence (DNA): TGTGCCAGCAGTCTTACTAGGGACAATGAGCAGTTCTTC. The whole variable domain, filled in from reference TRBV7-3 and TRBJ2-1, reads GAGVSQTPSNKVTEKGKYVELRCDPISGHTALYWYRQSLGQGPEFLIYFQGTGAADDSGLPNDRFFAVRPEGSVSTLKIQRTERGDSAVYLCASSLTRDNEQFFGPGTRLTVL.

J is TRBJ1-2 and V is TRBV14; 9 bases match TRBD1. The CDR3 is 15 amino acids. Germline CDR1 is SGHDN and CDR2 is FVKESK. J lost 4 bases, V lost 4 bases, and 7 bases had no gene match. CDR3 sequence reads: CASSRGQGSGYGYTF. The CDR3 DNA reads TGTGCCAGCAGCCGTGGACAGGGGAGCGGCTATGGCTACACCTTC. The variable domain in full, with the rest retrieved from reference TRBV14 and TRBJ1-2, is EAGVTQFPSHSVIEKGQTVTLRCDPISGHDNLYWYRRVMGKEIKFLLHFVKESKQDESGMPNNRFLAERTGGTYSTLKVQPAELEDSGVYFCASSRGQGSGYGYTFGSGTRLTVV.

The chain links TRBV11-2 to TRBJ2-3, with TRBD1 identical over 7 bases. CDR1 and CDR2 (germline): SGHAT, FQNNGV. There are 17 residues in the CDR3. The V gene end was trimmed by 1 base and the J gene end by 7 bases; junction bases not matched to a gene: 14. CDR3 protein: CASSLGLWDSPQNTQYF. The CDR3 coding sequence is TGTGCCAGCAGCTTAGGACTCTGGGACAGCCCGCAAAATACGCAGTATTTT.

This clone appeared once. DNA for the CDR3: TGTGCCAGCAGCTATCTCACAGGTAGCTCCTACGAGCAGTACTTC. Protein product: CASSYLTGSSYEQYF. V gene TRBV11-2 combines with J gene TRBJ2-7; a possible D gene is TRBD1 (5 bases). V lost 4 bases, J lost 0 bases, and 13 bases lay in between. The CDR3 runs to 15 residues. Germline CDR1 SGHAT, CDR2 FQNNGV.

This clone was seen only once. The chain joins TRBV7-9 to TRBJ1-5, with a tentative D call TRBD1 (5 bases). This CDR3 has 13 amino acids. V gave up 5 bases and J gave up 4 bases, with 9 bases separating them. Germline V lookup: CDR1 SEHNR, CDR2 FQNEAQ (reference sequence). CDR3 nucleotide sequence: TGTGCCAGCAGCGGGGGAGGGAATCAGCCCCAGCATTTT. It encodes CASSGGGNQPQHF.

The rearrangement uses TRBV7-2 and TRBJ2-3; TRBD2 might be the D (5 bases). Trimming took off 5 bases at V and 0 bases at J, with 12 bases between the two ends. Germline values: CDR1 SGHTA, CDR2 FQGNSA. The CDR3 runs to 15 residues. This chain's CDR3 is CASSPDYLSTDTQYF. CDR3 DNA sequence: TGTGCCAGCAGCCCTGACTACCTAAGCACAGATACGCAGTATTTT.

The chain employs TRBV6-6 and TRBJ2-3, with a tentative D call TRBD2 (6 bases). The germline V gene has CDR1 MNHNY and CDR2 SVGAGI (reference sequence). Trimming left V 5 bases short and J 1 base short, with 13 bases between. This CDR3 spans 15 amino acids. CDR3 nucleotides: TGTGCCAGCAGTAACCGGGACTCCGGCACAGATACGCAGTATTTT. Protein sequence: CASSNRDSGTDTQYF.

This clone was detected only once. J is TRBJ1-1 and V is TRBV5-1; D call uncertain. Per the germline V gene, CDR1 is SGHRS and CDR2 is YFSETQ. This CDR3 is built from 15 residues. Trimming pared 5 bases from V and 3 bases from J, leaving 17 bases between. The DNA for the CDR3 is TGCGCCAGCAGTCCTACTGGTTTTTTGGACACTGAAGCTTTCTTT. This codes for CASSPTGFLDTEAFF.

CDR3 DNA sequence: TGTGCCAGCAGCGCCGGGACAGGGGTGGGTGGGGCCAACGTCCTGACTTTC. Its translation: CASSAGTGVGGANVLTF. This sequence joins TRBV11-1 and TRBJ2-6; TRBD1 matches at 10 bases. V was pared by 5 bases and J by 3 bases, with 7 bases of the junction left unmatched. Germline V lookup: CDR1 SGHAT, CDR2 FQDESV (reference sequence). The CDR3 has 17 residues.

J is TRBJ1-4 and V is TRBV5-6, with TRBD1 as a possible D gene (6 bases). Germline loops: CDR1 SGHDT, CDR2 YYEEEE. The CDR3 has 12 residues. The ends were cut back, 5 bases at V and 13 bases at J, with 15 bases in the middle. In DNA, the CDR3 is TGTGCCAGCAGTCTAAACGACAGGCGACTGTTTTTT. Encoded protein: CASSLNDRRLFF.

This rearrangement joins TRBV5-1 to TRBJ1-4; 7 bases line up with TRBD1. CDR3 length: 16 amino acids. Unmatched junction bases numbered 7, after V lost 2 bases and J lost 3 bases. The germline V gene has CDR1 SGHRS and CDR2 YFSETQ. CDR3 in amino acids: CASSFPQQGSNEKLFF. The CDR3 DNA reads as TGCGCCAGCAGCTTCCCCCAACAGGGGTCTAATGAAAAACTGTTTTTT.

This clone has just a few counts. The chain carries TRBV11-2 and TRBJ2-1; perhaps TRBD1 as D (6 bases). Germline CDR1 reads SGHAT; CDR2 reads FQNNGV. The CDR3 contains 14 residues. Deletions cut 5 bases from V and 5 bases from J, with 13 bases between. CDR3 sequence (DNA): TGTGCCAGCAGCATTCGACAGGTAAACAATGAGCAGTTCTTC. Its protein product is CASSIRQVNNEQFF.

The chain carries TRBV11-1 and TRBJ2-1, with 8 bases identical to TRBD2. V dropped 5 bases and J dropped 2; count of bases not matched to a gene: 2. The CDR3 is 14 amino acids. CDR1 and CDR2 (germline): SGHAT, FQDESV (reference sequence). As DNA, the CDR3 is TGTGCCAGCAGCCCGACTAGCGCCTACAATGAGCAGTTCTTC. This gives the protein CASSPTSAYNEQFF. The whole variable domain, remainder taken from reference TRBV11-1 and TRBJ2-1, is EAEVAQSPRYKITEKSQAVAFWCDPISGHATLYWYRQILGQGPELLVQFQDESVVDDSQLPKDRFSAERLKGVDSTLKIQPAELGDSAMYLCASSPTSAYNEQFFGPGTRLTVL.